Here is one T cell receptor (beta chain) with its context. V was pared by 4 bases and J by 5 bases, with 11 bases between. Germline CDR1 reads ENHRY; CDR2 reads SYGVKD. This CDR3 spans 13 amino acids. The table came from immunoSEQ multiplex PCR; TCRdb's copy has only in-frame clones and leaves some out. In the table there are 150,000 to 200,000 clones, around 86% of which are singletons. This entry comes from a study of blood T cell repertoires in COVID-19. Study-wide context: The United States, Italy and Spain were the sources of the acute and convalescent COVID-19 samples. Sample material is recorded as cDNA or gDNA derived from T cells, B-cell-depleted T cells, or PBMCs.

V usage is TRBV10-3 and J usage is TRBJ2-5; D unclear. The source is a woman aged 70 to 79 with COVID-19, enrolled during active disease. Sequencing input: peripheral blood. The CDR3 region has the DNA TGTGCCATCAGTGGACGGCCCGGGGAGACCCAGTACTTC. Amino acid sequence: CAISGRPGETQYF.